This TCR beta chain came from a study of shared clonotypes between healthy human individuals. About the research overall: Sampling drew on donors who were a couple of women and a few men aged 18 to 49.

Measured with immunoSEQ multiplex PCR; TCRdb has only the in-frame clones, and not every one. The sample consists of more than 2 million clones, approximately 95% of them appearing once. Study-level findings and limits: Rarefaction demonstrated incomplete sorted-subset sequencing despite large depth. Clonotypes which were not shared had lower generation probabilities than clonotypes that all four donors shared.

This clone was observed a handful of times. Its cognate antigen is unknown. Other nucleotide sequences from this sample produce the same CDR3. Positively selected for CCR7, the CD45RO-negative cells used as naive CD8 cells excluded terminally differentiated effector memory CD45RA+ cells. The CDR3 extends over 13 amino acids. Germline V gene sequence: CDR1 SEHNR, CDR2 FQNEAQ (reference sequence). V lost 5 bases to trimming and J lost 0 bases, with 7 bases between them. The V call is TRBV7-9, the J call TRBJ1-1; D is possibly TRBD1 (5 bases). This sequence originates from a man between 18 and 35 years old in good health. The specimen sequenced was naive CD8+ T cells sorted from blood. The CDR3 coding sequence is TGTGCCAGCAGCCTGGACATGAACACTGAAGCTTTCTTT. Translation: CASSLDMNTEAFF.